This TCR beta chain was identified during a study of cytomegalovirus exposure and HLA in healthy donors. Study context: The early release's HLA-typed donors yielded roughly 85 million unique TCRs.

To note about this clone: What it recognizes is unknown.

Study outcomes and limitations: The HLA-A and HLA-B alleles of most subjects were reportedly predicted accurately from TCR beta sequences.

The PCR ran on 60 Vbeta and 13 Jbeta primers. Libraries were prepared by immunoSEQ multiplex PCR; TCRdb keeps only in-frame clonotypes and omits some of them. Found here are approximately 140,000 clones, roughly four fifths of them singletons; the top ten hold roughly 3.2%. The CDR3 is 13 residues long. V shed 0 bases, J shed 8 bases, and the junction held 1 base outside the gene matches. The germline gives CDR1 PRHDT, CDR2 FYEKMQ (reference sequence). Healthy bone marrow donors made up the cohort. V gene TRBV13 combines with J gene TRBJ1-1, with TRBD1 identical over 9 bases. This clonotype was sampled from a man younger than 30 in good health and CMV-seropositive. Sequencing was performed on PBMCs. CDR3 nucleotide sequence: TGTGCCAGCAGCTTAGGAGGACAGGGGGAAGCTTTCTTT. It codes for CASSLGGQGEAFF. Drawing the rest from reference TRBV13 and TRBJ1-1, the complete variable domain is AAGVIQSPRHLIKEKRETATLKCYPIPRHDTVYWYQQGPGQDPQFLISFYEKMQSDKGSIPDRFSAQQFSDYHSELNMSSLELGDSALYFCASSLGGQGEAFFGQGTRLTVV.